This T cell receptor beta chain was found in a study of blood T cell repertoires in COVID-19. The CDR3 is 17 amino acids. Per the germline V gene, CDR1 is MNHEY and CDR2 is SMNVEV (reference sequence). Trimming at V came to 0 bases and at J to 9 bases, leaving 16 bases not matched to a gene. Sequencing was performed with immunoSEQ multiplex PCR; in TCRdb, only in-frame clones are kept and a portion is missing. This table holds roughly 140,000 clones, 80% to 90% found once. The chain has TRBV27 and TRBJ2-7; 8 nucleotides agree with TRBD2. The receptor's source is a man aged 65 to 85 with acute or convalescent COVID-19. The sample was peripheral blood. The CDR3 nucleotides are TGTGCCAGCAGTTTATCGCGTAGCGGGGCCACCTCTAAACGGCAGTACTTC. Residues: CASSLSRSGATSKRQYF.